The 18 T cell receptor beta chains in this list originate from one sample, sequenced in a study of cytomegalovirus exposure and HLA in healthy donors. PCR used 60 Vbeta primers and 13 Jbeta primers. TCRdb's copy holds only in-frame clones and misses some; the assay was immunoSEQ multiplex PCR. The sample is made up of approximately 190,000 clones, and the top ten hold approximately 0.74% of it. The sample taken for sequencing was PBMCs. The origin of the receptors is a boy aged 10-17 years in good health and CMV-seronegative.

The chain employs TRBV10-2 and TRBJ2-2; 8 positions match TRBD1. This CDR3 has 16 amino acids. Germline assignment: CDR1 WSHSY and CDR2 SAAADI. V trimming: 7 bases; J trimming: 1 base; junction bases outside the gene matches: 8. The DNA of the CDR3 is TGCGCCAGCACCCCTCCCGGGACAGGGAACACCGGGGAGCTGTTTTTT. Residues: CASTPPGTGNTGELFF.

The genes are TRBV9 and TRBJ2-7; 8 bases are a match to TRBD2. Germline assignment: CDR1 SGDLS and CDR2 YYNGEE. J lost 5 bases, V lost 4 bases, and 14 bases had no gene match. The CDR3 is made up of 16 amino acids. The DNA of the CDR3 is TGTGCCAGCAGCTTAGACGGGAGGGTTTCATGGGACGAGCAGTACTTC. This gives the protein CASSLDGRVSWDEQYF.

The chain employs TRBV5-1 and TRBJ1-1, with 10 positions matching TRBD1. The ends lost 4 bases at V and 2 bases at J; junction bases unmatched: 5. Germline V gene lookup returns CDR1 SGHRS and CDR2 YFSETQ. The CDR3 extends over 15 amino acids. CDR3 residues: CASSRTTGGNTEAFF. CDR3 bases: TGCGCCAGCAGCCGCACGACAGGGGGCAACACTGAAGCTTTCTTT. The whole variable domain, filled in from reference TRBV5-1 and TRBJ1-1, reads KAGVTQTPRYLIKTRGQQVTLSCSPISGHRSVSWYQQTPGQGLQFLFEYFSETQRNKGNFPGRFSGRQFSNSRSEMNVSTLELGDSALYLCASSRTTGGNTEAFFGQGTRLTVV.

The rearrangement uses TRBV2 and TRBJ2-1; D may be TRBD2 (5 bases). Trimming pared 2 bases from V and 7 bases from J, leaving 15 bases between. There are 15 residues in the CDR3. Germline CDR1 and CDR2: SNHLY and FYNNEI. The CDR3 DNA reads TGTGCCAGCAGTGAATGGACTCCTACGGGGAATGAGCAGTTCTTC. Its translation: CASSEWTPTGNEQFF.

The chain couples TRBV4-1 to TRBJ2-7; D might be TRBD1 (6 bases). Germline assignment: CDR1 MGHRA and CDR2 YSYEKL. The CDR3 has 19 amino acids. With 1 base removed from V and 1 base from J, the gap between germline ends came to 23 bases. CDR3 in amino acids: CASSQAVMIGRGFSYEQYF. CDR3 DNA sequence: TGCGCCAGCAGCCAAGCGGTTATGATAGGCAGGGGATTTTCCTACGAGCAGTACTTC.

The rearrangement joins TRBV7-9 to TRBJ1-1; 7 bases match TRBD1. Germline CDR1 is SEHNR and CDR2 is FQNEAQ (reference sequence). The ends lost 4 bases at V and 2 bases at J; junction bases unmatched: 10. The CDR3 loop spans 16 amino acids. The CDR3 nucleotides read TGTGCCAGCAGCTCCTTACTCGGGACAGCCAACACTGAAGCTTTCTTT. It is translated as CASSSLLGTANTEAFF.

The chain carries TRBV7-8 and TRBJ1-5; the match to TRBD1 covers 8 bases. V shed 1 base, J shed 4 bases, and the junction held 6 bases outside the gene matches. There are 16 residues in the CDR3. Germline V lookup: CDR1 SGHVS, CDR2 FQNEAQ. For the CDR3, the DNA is TGTGCCAGCAGCTTAGGTGGTCAGGGGGCGAATCAGCCCCAGCATTTT. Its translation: CASSLGGQGANQPQHF.

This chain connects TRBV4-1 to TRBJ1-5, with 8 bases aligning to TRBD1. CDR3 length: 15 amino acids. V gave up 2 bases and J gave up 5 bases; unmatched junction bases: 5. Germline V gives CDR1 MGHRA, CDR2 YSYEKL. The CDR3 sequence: CASSQRGTGHQPQHF. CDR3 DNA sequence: TGCGCCAGCAGCCAAAGGGGGACAGGCCATCAGCCCCAGCATTTT.

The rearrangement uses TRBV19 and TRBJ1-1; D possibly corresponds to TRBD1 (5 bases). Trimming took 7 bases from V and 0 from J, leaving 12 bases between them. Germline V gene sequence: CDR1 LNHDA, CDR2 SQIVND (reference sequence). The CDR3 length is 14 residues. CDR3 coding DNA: TGTGCCAGTACTATGGGGGGGGTGAACACTGAAGCTTTCTTT. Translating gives CASTMGGVNTEAFF.

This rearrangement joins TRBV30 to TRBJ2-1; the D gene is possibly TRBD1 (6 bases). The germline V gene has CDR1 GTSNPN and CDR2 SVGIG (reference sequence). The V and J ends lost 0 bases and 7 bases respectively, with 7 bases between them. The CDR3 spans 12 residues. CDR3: CAWSVRGNEQFF. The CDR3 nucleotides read TGTGCCTGGAGTGTTAGGGGGAATGAGCAGTTCTTC.

The CDR3 region has the DNA TGCGCCAGCGGAAATAGGGGGCGCGATGGCTACACCTTC. It is translated as CASGNRGRDGYTF. This sequence joins TRBV5-1 and TRBJ1-2; 7 nucleotides align to TRBD1. The V segment lost 7 bases and the J segment 6 bases; nucleotides outside the gene matches: 9. This CDR3 has 13 residues. CDR1 SGHRS and CDR2 YFSETQ come from the germline V gene.

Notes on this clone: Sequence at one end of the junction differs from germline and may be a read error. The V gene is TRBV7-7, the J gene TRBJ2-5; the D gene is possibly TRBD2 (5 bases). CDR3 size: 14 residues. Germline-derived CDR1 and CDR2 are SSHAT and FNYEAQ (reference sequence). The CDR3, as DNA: TGTGCTAGCAGCGACCGCGACACCGCGGAGGCCCAGTACTTC. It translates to CASSDRDTAEAQYF.

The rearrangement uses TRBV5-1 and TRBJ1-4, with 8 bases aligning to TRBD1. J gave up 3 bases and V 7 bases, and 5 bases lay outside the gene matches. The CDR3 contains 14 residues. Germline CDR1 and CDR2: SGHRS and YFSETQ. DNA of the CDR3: TGCGCCAGCCAACCAGGGGGCCCTAATGAAAAACTGTTTTTT. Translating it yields CASQPGGPNEKLFF.

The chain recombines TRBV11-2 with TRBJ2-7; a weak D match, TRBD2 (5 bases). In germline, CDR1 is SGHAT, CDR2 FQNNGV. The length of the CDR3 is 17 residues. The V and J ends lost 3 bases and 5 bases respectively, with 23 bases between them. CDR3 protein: CASSLNLPLGGRNEQYF. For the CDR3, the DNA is TGTGCCAGCAGCTTGAACCTCCCCCTTGGCGGGCGGAACGAGCAGTACTTC.

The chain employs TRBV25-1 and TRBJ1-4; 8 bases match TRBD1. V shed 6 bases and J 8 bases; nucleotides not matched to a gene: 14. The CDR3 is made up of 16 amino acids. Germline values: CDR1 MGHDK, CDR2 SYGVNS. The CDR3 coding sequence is TGTGCCAGCAGAGTGGACTCAGGGGGCTTCGGGGAAAAACTGTTTTTT. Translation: CASRVDSGGFGEKLFF.

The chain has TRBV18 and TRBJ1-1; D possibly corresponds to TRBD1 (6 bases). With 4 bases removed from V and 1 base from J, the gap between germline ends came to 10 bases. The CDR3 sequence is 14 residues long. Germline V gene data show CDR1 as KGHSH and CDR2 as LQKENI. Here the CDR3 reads CASSQNRENTEAFF. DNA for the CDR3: TGTGCCAGCTCACAAAACAGGGAGAACACTGAAGCTTTCTTT.

In DNA, the CDR3 is TGTGCCAGTAGGGCATACTCGAGGACAGAGAATGAGCAGTTCTTC. Translating gives CASRAYSRTENEQFF. The gene calls are TRBV19 and TRBJ2-1; TRBD1 is a possible D gene (6 bases). CDR3 size: 15 residues. V lost 6 bases, J lost 7 bases, and 19 bases lay in between. Germline V gives CDR1 LNHDA, CDR2 SQIVND (reference sequence).

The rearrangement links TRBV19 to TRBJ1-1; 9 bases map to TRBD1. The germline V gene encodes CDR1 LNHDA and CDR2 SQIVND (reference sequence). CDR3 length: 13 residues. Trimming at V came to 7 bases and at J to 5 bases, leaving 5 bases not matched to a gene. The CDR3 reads CASKGQGNTEAFF. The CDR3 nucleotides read TGTGCCAGTAAGGGACAGGGAAATACTGAAGCTTTCTTT.